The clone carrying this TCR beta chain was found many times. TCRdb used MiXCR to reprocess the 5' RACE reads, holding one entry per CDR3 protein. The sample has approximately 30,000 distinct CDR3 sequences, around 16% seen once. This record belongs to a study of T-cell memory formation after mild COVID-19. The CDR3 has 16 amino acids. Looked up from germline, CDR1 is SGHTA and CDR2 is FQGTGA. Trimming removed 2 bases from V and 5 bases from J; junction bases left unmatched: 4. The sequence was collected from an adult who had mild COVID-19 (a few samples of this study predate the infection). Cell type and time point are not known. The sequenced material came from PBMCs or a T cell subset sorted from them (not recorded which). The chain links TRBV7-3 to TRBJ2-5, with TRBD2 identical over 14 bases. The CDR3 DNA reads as TGTGCCAGCAGCTTAGGACTAGCGGGGGGTATGGAGACCCAGTACTTC. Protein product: CASSLGLAGGMETQYF. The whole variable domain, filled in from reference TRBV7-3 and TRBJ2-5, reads GAGVSQTPSNKVTEKGKYVELRCDPISGHTALYWYRQSLGQGPEFLIYFQGTGAADDSGLPNDRFFAVRPEGSVSTLKIQRTERGDSAVYLCASSLGLAGGMETQYFGPGTRLLVL.